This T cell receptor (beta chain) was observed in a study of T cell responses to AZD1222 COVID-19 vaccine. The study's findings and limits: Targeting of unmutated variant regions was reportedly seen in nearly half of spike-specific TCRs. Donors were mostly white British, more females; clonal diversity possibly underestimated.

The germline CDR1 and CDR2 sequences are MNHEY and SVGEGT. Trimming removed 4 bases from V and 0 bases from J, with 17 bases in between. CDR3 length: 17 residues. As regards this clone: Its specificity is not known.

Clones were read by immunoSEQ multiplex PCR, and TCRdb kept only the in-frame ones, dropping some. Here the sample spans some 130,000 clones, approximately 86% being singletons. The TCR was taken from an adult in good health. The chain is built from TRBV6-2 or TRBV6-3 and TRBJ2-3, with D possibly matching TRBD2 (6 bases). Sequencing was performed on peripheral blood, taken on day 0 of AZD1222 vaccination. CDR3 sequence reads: CASSSPVRSGSTDTQYF. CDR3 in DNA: TGTGCCAGCAGTTCCCCCGTACGGAGCGGGAGCACAGATACGCAGTATTTT.